This T cell receptor (beta chain) is from a study of T cell responses to AZD1222 COVID-19 vaccine. Study-wide results and limits: Two AZD1222 administrations were followed by greater Spike-specific TCR breadth and depth. There were repertoire samples only from the period after the peak T cell response. Close to half of spike-specific TCRs reportedly recognize unmutated variant regions.

V was pared by 1 base and J by 3 bases, with 10 bases between. Germline loops: CDR1 MNHNS, CDR2 SASEGT. The CDR3 spans 16 residues. To note about this clone: Its antigen is unknown.

The protocol was immunoSEQ multiplex PCR, while the TCRdb copy is restricted to in-frame clones and leaves out a portion. Of over 95,000 clones in the sample, 90% to 95% were seen once. The TCR comes from an adult in good health. The sample in question was peripheral blood, obtained on day 0 of AZD1222 vaccination. This rearrangement joins TRBV6-1 to TRBJ1-6; D remains unclear. This CDR3 reads CASSEGHNYYNSPLHF. CDR3 in DNA: TGTGCCAGCAGTGAAGGACACAACTACTATAATTCACCCCTCCACTTT.